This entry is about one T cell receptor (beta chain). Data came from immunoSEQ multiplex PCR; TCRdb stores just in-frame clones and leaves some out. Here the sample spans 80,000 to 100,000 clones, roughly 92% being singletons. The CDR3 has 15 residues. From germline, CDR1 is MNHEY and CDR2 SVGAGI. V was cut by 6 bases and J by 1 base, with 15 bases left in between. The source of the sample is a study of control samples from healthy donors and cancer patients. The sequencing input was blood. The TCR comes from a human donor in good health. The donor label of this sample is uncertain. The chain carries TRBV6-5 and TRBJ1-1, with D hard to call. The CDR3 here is CASSREGRGNTEAFF. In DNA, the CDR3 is TGTGCCAGCAGCCGAGAGGGTAGAGGGAACACTGAAGCTTTCTTT.